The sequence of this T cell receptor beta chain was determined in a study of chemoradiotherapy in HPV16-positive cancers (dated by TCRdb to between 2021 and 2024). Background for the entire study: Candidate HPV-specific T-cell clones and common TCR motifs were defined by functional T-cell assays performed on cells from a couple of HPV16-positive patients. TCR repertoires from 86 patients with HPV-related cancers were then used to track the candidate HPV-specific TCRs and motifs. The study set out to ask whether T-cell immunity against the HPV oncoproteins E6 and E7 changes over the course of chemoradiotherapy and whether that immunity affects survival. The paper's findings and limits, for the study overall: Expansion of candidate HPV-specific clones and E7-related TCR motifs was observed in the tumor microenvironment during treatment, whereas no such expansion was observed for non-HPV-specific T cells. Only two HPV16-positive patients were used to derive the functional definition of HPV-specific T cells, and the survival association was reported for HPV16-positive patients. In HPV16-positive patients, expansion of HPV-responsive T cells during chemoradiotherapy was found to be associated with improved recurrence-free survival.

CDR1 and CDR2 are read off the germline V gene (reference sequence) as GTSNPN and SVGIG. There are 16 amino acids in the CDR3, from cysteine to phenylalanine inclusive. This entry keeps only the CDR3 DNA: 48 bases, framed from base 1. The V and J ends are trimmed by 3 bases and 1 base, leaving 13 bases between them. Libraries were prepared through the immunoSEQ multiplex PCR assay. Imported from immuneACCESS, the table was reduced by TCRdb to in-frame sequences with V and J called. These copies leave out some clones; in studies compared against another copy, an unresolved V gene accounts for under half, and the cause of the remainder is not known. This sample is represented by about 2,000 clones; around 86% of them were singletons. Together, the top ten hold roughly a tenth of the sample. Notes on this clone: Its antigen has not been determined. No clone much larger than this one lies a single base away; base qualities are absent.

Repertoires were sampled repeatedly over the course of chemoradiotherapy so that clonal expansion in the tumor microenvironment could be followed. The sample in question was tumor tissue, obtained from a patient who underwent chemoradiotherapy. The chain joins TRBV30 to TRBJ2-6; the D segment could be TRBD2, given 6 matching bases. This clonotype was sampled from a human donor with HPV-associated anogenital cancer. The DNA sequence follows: TGTGCCTGGAGGAGACTAGGCGAATCTGGGGCCAACGTCCTGACTTTC. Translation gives CAWRRLGESGANVLTF.